These T cell receptor beta chains were read from a single sample in a study of blood T cell repertoires in COVID-19. Generated by immunoSEQ multiplex PCR, the TCRdb table keeps only in-frame clones and is missing some. Of around 230,000 clones listed, 86% are singletons. The sample comprised PBMCs or T cells enriched from blood (not recorded which). The receptors derive from a middle-aged woman with acute COVID-19. Each CDR3 is given with its conserved first and last residue. Each record gives: CDR3 protein, CDR3 DNA, J gene, V gene, clone size, D gene. The D gene is left open where the match is weak. Where a row states a size, it is once, few, many or the class of an expanded clone; other rows omit it.

CASSRQGVFSGNTIYF | TGTGCCAGCAGTCGACAGGGGGTTTTCTCTGGAAACACCATATATTTT | TRBJ1-3 | TRBV2 | NA | TRBD1
CASSLGASGRSEQFF | TGTGCCAGCAGCTTGGGGGCTAGCGGGAGAAGTGAGCAGTTCTTC | TRBJ2-1 | TRBV5-4 | once | TRBD2
CASSVKGAATEAFF | TGCGCCAGCAGCGTGAAAGGGGCTGCCACTGAAGCTTTCTTT | TRBJ1-1 | TRBV5-1 | few | NA
CASMDAGAKNIQYF | TGTGCCAGTATGGACGCGGGAGCCAAAAACATTCAGTACTTC | TRBJ2-4 | TRBV19 | few | NA
CASSLVDTTYEQYF | TGTGCCAGCAGCTTAGTGGACACCACCTACGAGCAGTACTTC | TRBJ2-7 | TRBV7-2 | NA | NA
CASSEGPSGLAGIQYF | TGCGCCAGCAGTGAGGGACCGTCCGGGCTAGCGGGGATTCAGTACTTC | TRBJ2-4 | TRBV10-1 | many | TRBD2
CASSDRLAYRETQYF | TGTGCCAGCAGCGACAGACTAGCGTACCGAGAGACCCAGTACTTC | TRBJ2-5 | TRBV11-3 | NA | TRBD2
CASSGARSGETQYF | TGCGCCAGCAGTGGGGCCCGTTCGGGGGAGACCCAGTACTTC | TRBJ2-5 | TRBV10-1 | NA | NA
CASSSRQSSGNTIYF | TGTGCCAGCAGCTCCCGACAGAGCTCTGGAAACACCATATATTTT | TRBJ1-3 | TRBV11-3 | NA | NA
CASRGTSGSHEQYF | TGTGCCAGCAGGGGGACTAGCGGGAGCCACGAGCAGTACTTC | TRBJ2-7 | TRBV2 | NA | TRBD2
CASSLGVYYGYTF | TGTGCCAGCAGTTTAGGCGTCTACTATGGCTACACCTTC | TRBJ1-2 | TRBV12-3/TRBV12-4 | NA | NA
CATSWSGGEQYF | TGTGCCACCTCCTGGTCTGGGGGGGAGCAGTACTTC | TRBJ2-7 | TRBV19 | once | NA
CASSERGLRLDHSYEQYF | TGCGCCAGCAGTGAGAGGGGACTTAGACTGGACCACTCCTACGAGCAGTACTTC | TRBJ2-7 | TRBV10-1 | NA | NA
CASSNRDRGLTYNEQFF | TGTGCCAGCAGCAACCGGGACAGGGGACTTACCTACAATGAGCAGTTCTTC | TRBJ2-1 | TRBV7-9 | NA | TRBD1
CASTGTSREETQYF | TGTGCCAGTACCGGGACTAGCAGAGAAGAGACCCAGTACTTC | TRBJ2-5 | TRBV19 | NA | TRBD2
CASSLSGNSYEQYF | TGTGCCAGCAGTTTAAGCGGGAACTCCTACGAGCAGTACTTC | TRBJ2-7 | TRBV27 | few | TRBD2
CASSLGLGQGLSTDTQYF | TGTGCCAGCAGCTTAGGGTTGGGACAGGGGCTAAGCACAGATACGCAGTATTTT | TRBJ2-3 | TRBV11-3 | NA | TRBD1
CASSPVAGGLSYNEQFF | TGTGCCAGCAGCCCCGTAGCGGGAGGGCTGTCCTACAATGAGCAGTTCTTC | TRBJ2-1 | TRBV4-2 | NA | TRBD2
CASSTSGRSEKLFF | TGCGCCAGCAGCACCTCAGGGAGGAGTGAAAAACTGTTTTTT | TRBJ1-4 | TRBV5-1 | NA | NA
CASSYSDRGRRETQYF | TGTGCCAGCAGCTACAGTGACAGGGGGCGAAGAGAGACCCAGTACTTC | TRBJ2-5 | TRBV7-9 | few | TRBD1
CASSLASGRPYEQYF | TGTGCCAGCAGCTTAGCCTCCGGGAGGCCCTACGAGCAGTACTTC | TRBJ2-7 | TRBV11-2 | NA | TRBD2
CASSHHGTGRADNEQFF | TGCGCCAGCAGCCATCATGGAACCGGGAGGGCCGACAATGAGCAGTTCTTC | TRBJ2-1 | TRBV4-1 | once | TRBD2
CSVVSRSGSYEQYF | TGCAGCGTTGTTTCTCGGAGCGGGAGTTACGAGCAGTACTTC | TRBJ2-7 | TRBV29-1 | NA | TRBD2
CASSISSYNEQFF | TGTGCCAGCTCAATTAGCTCCTACAATGAGCAGTTCTTC | TRBJ2-1 | TRBV18 | NA | NA
CAATSGRAGSGANVLTF | TGTGCCGCGACTAGCGGGAGGGCAGGCTCTGGGGCCAACGTCCTGACTTTC | TRBJ2-6 | TRBV19 | NA | TRBD2
CASKQGVYNEQFF | TGTGCCAGCAAACAGGGGGTTTACAATGAGCAGTTCTTC | TRBJ2-1 | TRBV27 | NA | TRBD1
CASSTTRGSFSSPLHF | TGTGCCAGCAGTACCACCCGAGGGTCCTTTAGTTCACCCCTCCACTTT | TRBJ1-6 | TRBV28 | NA | NA
CASSRGDSGNTIYF | TGTGCCAGCAGCCGGGGTGACTCTGGAAACACCATATATTTT | TRBJ1-3 | TRBV6-5 | few | NA
CASSVGSSGSYEQYF | TGTGCCAGCAGCGTAGGTTCTAGCGGGTCCTACGAGCAGTACTTC | TRBJ2-7 | TRBV9 | NA | TRBD2
CASSRTDKSGNTIYF | TGTGCCAGCAGCCGAACGGACAAATCTGGAAACACCATATATTTT | TRBJ1-3 | TRBV16 | once | NA
CASSDMPGGNQPQHF | TGTGCCAGCAGTGACATGCCAGGGGGCAATCAGCCCCAGCATTTT | TRBJ1-5 | TRBV6-4 | NA | NA
CASSLAGDRRKPYEQYF | TGTGCCAGCAGCTTAGCAGGGGACCGACGTAAACCCTACGAGCAGTACTTC | TRBJ2-7 | TRBV11-2 | NA | NA